A single sample is the source of the 14 T cell receptor beta chains below, sequenced in a study of PD-1 blockade in classical Hodgkin lymphoma. Clones were read by immunoSEQ multiplex PCR, and TCRdb kept only the in-frame ones, dropping some. The sample includes about 98,000 clones, 92% of them seen just once. After autologous stem cell transplantation all patients relapsed, and prior brentuximab vedotin exposure differed between cohorts. Sequencing used peripheral blood mononuclear cells (PBMCs), obtained at baseline. The receptors were sampled from a human donor with classical Hodgkin lymphoma.

J is TRBJ2-7 and V is TRBV29-1; the D is unclear. Trimming stripped 4 bases from V and 4 bases from J, with 11 bases between. From germline, CDR1 is SQVTM and CDR2 ANQGSEA. CDR3 length: 12 amino acids. This CDR3 reads CSVGSSMYEQYF. The CDR3 DNA sequence: TGCAGCGTTGGATCCAGCATGTACGAGCAGTACTTC.

The chain combines TRBV13 with TRBJ2-1, with 8 bases fitting TRBD2. CDR3 length: 14 amino acids. V shed 4 bases, J shed 8 bases, and the junction held 7 bases outside the gene matches. The V gene's germline CDR1 is PRHDT and CDR2 FYEKMQ (reference sequence). This CDR3 is CASSSQLAVYEQFF. In nucleotides, the CDR3 is TGTGCCAGCAGCTCGCAACTAGCGGTGTATGAGCAGTTCTTC.

The CDR3 is CAWGTAPGANVLTF. The CDR3 DNA follows: TGTGCCTGGGGGACCGCCCCTGGGGCCAACGTCCTGACTTTC. This chain joins TRBV30 and TRBJ2-6, with D perhaps given as TRBD1 or TRBD2 (5 bases each). Trimming took off 5 bases at V and 2 bases at J, with 10 bases between the two ends. The CDR3 consists of 14 residues. Germline V lookup: CDR1 GTSNPN, CDR2 SVGIG (reference sequence).

The V call is TRBV4-1, the J call TRBJ2-7; 9 nucleotides align to TRBD1. CDR3 length equals 14 residues. CDR1 and CDR2 from the germline V gene are MGHRA and YSYEKL. J lost 1 base, V lost 4 bases, and 2 bases had no gene match. Here the CDR3 reads CASSPGQGSYEQYF. DNA for the CDR3: TGCGCCAGCAGCCCAGGACAGGGGTCCTACGAGCAGTACTTC.

The chain carries TRBV6-1 and TRBJ2-3; possible D gene TRBD1, 5 bases. This CDR3 has 13 amino acids. Deletions cut 6 bases from V and 0 bases from J, with 7 bases between. In germline, CDR1 is MNHNS, CDR2 SASEGT. This chain's CDR3 is CASRGRSTDTQYF. CDR3 coding DNA: TGTGCCAGCAGGGGGCGGAGCACAGATACGCAGTATTTT.

For the CDR3, the DNA is TGCGCCAGCAGCTTGAAAGGTCCCGGGGAGCTGTTTTTT. This codes for CASSLKGPGELFF. The rearrangement joins TRBV5-1 to TRBJ2-2, with unresolved D. The germline V gene encodes CDR1 SGHRS and CDR2 YFSETQ. The CDR3 extends over 13 amino acids. V was trimmed by 1 base and J by 6 bases, leaving 7 bases between them.

The chain recombines TRBV21-1 with TRBJ2-4; the D call of TRBD2 is as the table states it, not checked on the DNA. TRBV21-1 is assigned pseudogene status. The CDR3 is 18 amino acids. Written as DNA, the CDR3 is TGTGCCAGCAGCGGCCGGACGGGACTTCGGTCCGCCAAAAACATTCAGTACTTC. It is translated as CASSGRTGLRSAKNIQYF.

J is TRBJ2-4 and V is TRBV27; 9 bases align to TRBD1. Germline loops: CDR1 MNHEY, CDR2 SMNVEV (reference sequence). The trim removed 5 bases at V and 6 bases at J, leaving 17 bases unmatched. The CDR3 has 18 amino acids. CDR3 DNA sequence: TGTGCCAGCAGTGCGCCCGGGACAGGGATTATCGGTAGAAACATTCAGTACTTC. Its protein product is CASSAPGTGIIGRNIQYF.

The gene calls are TRBV5-1 and TRBJ1-6; 7 bases agree with TRBD1. The ends lost 6 bases at V and 4 bases at J; junction bases unmatched: 7. This CDR3 region has 15 residues. Looked up from germline, CDR1 is SGHRS and CDR2 is YFSETQ. CDR3 protein: CASNLGQSYNSPLHF. Here the CDR3 DNA reads TGCGCCAGCAACCTGGGACAGTCTTATAATTCACCCCTCCACTTT.

The V gene is TRBV4-2, the J gene TRBJ2-5, with a tentative D call TRBD2 (5 bases). The ends were cut back, 1 base at V and 1 base at J, with 10 bases in the middle. CDR3 length: 15 amino acids. In germline, CDR1 is LGHNA, CDR2 YNFKEQ. The CDR3 region is CASSQGGRSQETQYF. DNA for the CDR3: TGTGCCAGCAGCCAAGGAGGGCGGAGCCAAGAGACCCAGTACTTC.

V gene TRBV15 combines with J gene TRBJ2-7; 7 positions agree with TRBD2. V trimming: 3 bases; J trimming: 5 bases; junction bases outside the gene matches: 13. The CDR3 has 16 amino acids. Germline V gene lookup returns CDR1 LNHNV and CDR2 YYDKDF (reference sequence). DNA for the CDR3: TGTGCCACCAGCAGCTGGCGGGAGAAGATTGATGACGAGCAGTACTTC. Its protein is CATSSWREKIDDEQYF.

This clone was observed once. V and J are TRBV5-1 and TRBJ1-2; D remains ambiguous. The CDR3 is 15 amino acids. Trimming removed 6 bases at V and 2 bases at J, with 17 bases between. Germline loops: CDR1 SGHRS, CDR2 YFSETQ. CDR3 bases: TGCGCCAGCAATCCCGTGGGAGATCCAAACTATGGCTACACCTTC. Amino acids: CASNPVGDPNYGYTF. Supplemented by reference TRBV5-1 and TRBJ1-2, the full variable domain reads KAGVTQTPRYLIKTRGQQVTLSCSPISGHRSVSWYQQTPGQGLQFLFEYFSETQRNKGNFPGRFSGRQFSNSRSEMNVSTLELGDSALYLCASNPVGDPNYGYTFGSGTRLTVV.

The chain employs TRBV27 and TRBJ2-7, with 11 nucleotides matching TRBD1. CDR3 length: 16 residues. Germline CDR1 is MNHEY and CDR2 is SMNVEV (reference sequence). Trimming cost V 5 bases and J 3 bases; bases outside gene matches: 9. CDR3 DNA: TGTGCCAGCAGTGCGGACAGGGGGCAAATAGTCTACGAGCAGTACTTC. Translated: CASSADRGQIVYEQYF.

V and J are TRBV6-1 and TRBJ2-1, with D tentatively TRBD1 (6 bases). The germline V gene has CDR1 MNHNS and CDR2 SASEGT. V lost 11 bases, J lost 6 bases, and 20 bases lay in between. CDR3 length: 14 amino acids. CDR3 DNA: TGTGCCGTCCACAGGGTCGTAAGTAGCAATGAGCAGTTCTTC. It encodes CAVHRVVSSNEQFF.